This record concerns one TCR beta chain sequence. The antigen remains undetermined. Cell sorting on a FACSAria was used to separate CD4+ and CD8+ T cells from the PBMCs. The data are from a study of CD8+ T cells in alopecia areata. Sequencing relied on a cDNA template that was reverse transcribed from extracted RNA. Libraries were prepared by immunoSEQ multiplex PCR; TCRdb keeps only in-frame clonotypes and omits some of them. Of 50,000 to 70,000 clones listed, about 40% are singletons. Study results and caveats: Affected lesional scalp, above all in alopecia totalis/universalis, was more clonal than normal scalp.

CDR1 is SGHNT, CDR2 YYREEE, per germline (reference sequence). The CDR3 totals 16 residues. The J segment lost 4 bases and the V segment lost 5 bases, leaving 11 bases of the junction unmatched. This sequence originates from a human donor with alopecia areata. The rearrangement joins TRBV5-4 to TRBJ2-7; 11 bases are shared with TRBD2. The source material was NKG2D-low CD8+ T cells sorted from blood. The CDR3 DNA reads as TGTGCCAGCAGTATTAGCGGGGGGGCCCGTGGATACGAGCAGTACTTC. Protein sequence: CASSISGGARGYEQYF.